This T cell receptor beta chain comes out of a study of beta chain features in type 1 diabetes. General study findings and limits: cDNA-based sequencing might over-represent cells highly expressing TCR. Whether HLA type affects TCRB rearrangement stayed undetermined in the present work. Among patients, naive, central memory and Treg TCRB repertoires appeared more similar than among healthy donors.

Of the isolated RNA, all was reverse transcribed, and so the sequenced material was expressed TCRB transcripts. Measured with immunoSEQ multiplex PCR; TCRdb has only the in-frame clones, and not every one. The repertoire holds about 410,000 clones, over 11% seen once, with approximately 0.038% in the top ten. V lost 5 bases, J lost 13 bases, and 3 bases lay in between. The CDR3 is 8 amino acids. Germline lookup yields CDR1 SEHNR and CDR2 FQNEAQ (reference sequence). It was one heparinised blood draw, averaging approximately 100 mL, that each donor gave. As concerns this clone: Its specificity is unknown.

The receptor comes from a man younger than 45 in good health. The sequenced material came from naive CD4+ T cells from blood. The chain links TRBV7-9 to TRBJ2-1; unclear D gene. The DNA for the CDR3 is TGTGCCAGCAGCCCCCAGTTCTTC. It specifies CASSPQFF.